This is a list of T cell receptor beta chains from one sample in a study of cytomegalovirus exposure and HLA in healthy donors. Assay: immunoSEQ multiplex PCR; the TCRdb copy retains only in-frame clones and omits some. The sample includes under 200,000 clones, 79% of them seen just once. The sequenced sample consisted of PBMCs. These TCRs come from a man between 35 and 55 years old in good health and CMV-seronegative. The CDR3 runs from the conserved cysteine through the conserved F or W. Each record gives: CDR3 DNA, CDR3 protein, clone size, J gene, D gene, CDR3 length, V gene. The D gene is left open where the match is weak. Expanded clones get a size class; other rows say once, few or many, or leave the size out.

TGTGCTAGCAGCTCCGGGAACAACAATGAGCAGTTCTTC	CASSSGNNNEQFF	.	TRBJ2-1	.	13	TRBV7-7
TGTGCCAGCAGTGAAGCGGGTAGCGGGAGGTCAGATACGCAGTATTTT	CASSEAGSGRSDTQYF	.	TRBJ2-3	TRBD2	16	TRBV6-1
TGTGCCAGCAGTGGGAGACCGGGACAGTCCTACGAGCAGTACTTC	CASSGRPGQSYEQYF	.	TRBJ2-7	TRBD1	15	TRBV6-1
TGTGCCATCAGTGAACAGGAAAAGGGCTCCTACGAGCAGTACTTC	CAISEQEKGSYEQYF	.	TRBJ2-7	.	15	TRBV10-3
TGTGCCAGCAGCCATGCGAGGTACCGGTATACCGGGGAGCTGTTTTTT	CASSHARYRYTGELFF	.	TRBJ2-2	.	16	TRBV7-2
TGTGCCAGCAACCCTAGCGGTGCTAACACCGGGGAGCTGTTTTTT	CASNPSGANTGELFF	.	TRBJ2-2	TRBD2	15	TRBV7-9
TGCGCCAGCACTCCACTAGCGGCGGACACCGGGGAGCTGTTTTTT	CASTPLAADTGELFF	.	TRBJ2-2	TRBD2	15	TRBV5-1
TGTGCCTGGAGTGTACTAGCGAGGGAGACCCAGTACTTC	CAWSVLARETQYF	.	TRBJ2-5	TRBD2	13	TRBV30
TGTGCTAGTAGCGGAGCGGGATGGGTGGAGACCCAGTACTTC	CASSGAGWVETQYF	.	TRBJ2-5	TRBD2	14	TRBV12-5
TGTGCCAGCAGCGTCAGGGGGCAGGGCTCCTACAATGAGCAGTTCTTC	CASSVRGQGSYNEQFF	few	TRBJ2-1	TRBD1	16	TRBV11-1
TGTGCCAGCAGCTTGAGGCGAGAGACCCAGTACTTC	CASSLRRETQYF	few	TRBJ2-5	.	12	TRBV13
TGTGCCAGCAAGGTCCTAGATTACGAGCAGTACTTC	CASKVLDYEQYF	.	TRBJ2-7	.	12	TRBV2
TGTGCCTGGAGTGTATTCGGTTCGGCCGGGGAGCTGTTTTTT	CAWSVFGSAGELFF	once	TRBJ2-2	.	14	TRBV30
TGTGCCTGGAGGGCAGCGGAATACTCCTACGAGCAGTACTTC	CAWRAAEYSYEQYF	.	TRBJ2-7	.	14	TRBV30
TGTGCCAGCAGTGGCGGGTTACTGGGAGAGACCCAGTACTTC	CASSGGLLGETQYF	.	TRBJ2-5	.	14	TRBV2
TGTGCCAGCAGGGAGGCGACTAGGGTTTTGGATACGCAGTATTTT	CASREATRVLDTQYF	.	TRBJ2-3	.	15	TRBV2
TGTGCCAGTAGTATATTTGCAGGGGGAGGAAACACTGAAGCTTTCTTT	CASSIFAGGGNTEAFF	.	TRBJ1-1	TRBD1	16	TRBV19
TGTGCCAGCAGCTCCCGCGGGGTCAGGAACATTCAGTACTTC	CASSSRGVRNIQYF	.	TRBJ2-4	.	14	TRBV7-2
TGTGCCAGCAGTGAGGGGGCAGGAGCACAAGAGACCCAGTACTTC	CASSEGAGAQETQYF	.	TRBJ2-5	.	15	TRBV6-4
TGTGCCAGCAGGGAACTAGCGGGAGTAGGCGAGCAGTACTTC	CASRELAGVGEQYF	.	TRBJ2-7	TRBD2	14	TRBV5-5
TGCGCCAGCAGCCGAACCCTGGACAGGGGCCTCACAGATACGCAGTATTTT	CASSRTLDRGLTDTQYF	.	TRBJ2-3	TRBD1	17	TRBV5-1
TGTGCCAGCAGTCCGTCGGGACTACAAGAGACCCAGTACTTC	CASSPSGLQETQYF	.	TRBJ2-5	TRBD2	14	TRBV27
TGCGCCAGCAGCCAAGAATCCGGCTATGGCTACACCTTC	CASSQESGYGYTF	.	TRBJ1-2	.	13	TRBV4-3
TGTGCCAGCAGCTTAGTAGTGCCGGTTGAGCAGTTCTTC	CASSLVVPVEQFF	.	TRBJ2-1	.	13	TRBV11-2